Listed below are T cell receptor beta chains from one sample, sequenced in a study of metastatic and nonmetastatic thyroid tumors. MiXCR reprocessed the PCR reads for TCRdb. The sample contains about 19,000 clones, about 25% of which appear only once. Material: blood. The receptors were sampled from a male donor with papillary thyroid cancer or a benign thyroid nodule (not recorded which). Some clones in this sample may be carry-over from other donors' samples. Both conserved end residues are part of each CDR3. D genes are given only for firm matches. A row's size may be missing; if present it is once, few, many or a size class.

v_call	clone_size	d_call	j_call	cdr3_nt	cdr3_aa
TRBV19	.	.	TRBJ1-3	TGTGCCAGTAGTTACTGGGGCATACACTCTGGAAACACCATATATTTT	CASSYWGIHSGNTIYF
TRBV9	many	TRBD1	TRBJ2-2	TGTGCCAGCAGCACAGGACAGGGGGTCGGGGAGCTGTTTTTT	CASSTGQGVGELFF
TRBV12-3/TRBV12-4	medium-sized	.	TRBJ2-7	TGTGCCAGCACTAGGGGAGGGGGGAAATACGAGCAGTACTTC	CASTRGGGKYEQYF
TRBV6-1	few	TRBD1	TRBJ1-2	TGTGCCAGCAGCCTAGCCGGACAGGGTGATGCTGGCTACACCTTC	CASSLAGQGDAGYTF
TRBV20-1	.	TRBD2	TRBJ2-1	TGCAGTGCCGGGGGGGGCTCCTACAATGAGCAGTTCTTC	CSAGGGSYNEQFF
TRBV6-5	few	.	TRBJ1-6	TGTGCCAGCAGTTATACGGCCGGGACGGATTCACCCCTCCACTTT	CASSYTAGTDSPLHF
TRBV5-1	.	.	TRBJ2-5	TGCGCCAGCAGCTTGGCGGGGACTTTCCGGAGGGAGACCCAGTACTTC	CASSLAGTFRRETQYF
TRBV2	few	TRBD1	TRBJ1-1	TGTGCCAGCAGTTTCTTTGGGACAGAGAACACTGAAGCTTTCTTT	CASSFFGTENTEAFF
TRBV20-1	.	TRBD2	TRBJ2-2	TGCAGTGCTAGAGATGCTAGCGGGAGGGACGTCGGGGAGCTGTTTTTT	CSARDASGRDVGELFF
TRBV9	.	.	TRBJ2-1	TGTGCCAGCAGCTTGCGCGGACTGAATGAGCAGTTCTTC	CASSLRGLNEQFF
TRBV5-1	.	.	TRBJ1-2	TGCGCCAGCAGCCAGCTCGGTTTGCAGTATGGCTACACCTTC	CASSQLGLQYGYTF
TRBV12-3/TRBV12-4	few	.	TRBJ1-5	TGTGCCAGCAGTTTAGGGTCAGGGGTCCTTAGCAATCAGCCCCAGCATTTT	CASSLGSGVLSNQPQHF
TRBV6-4	many	.	TRBJ2-1	TGTGCCAGCAGTGACGGGGGGCTCTACAATGAGCAGTTCTTC	CASSDGGLYNEQFF
TRBV20-1	medium-sized	.	TRBJ1-2	TGCAGTGCTAGGCATGACAGACTTAACTATGGCTACACCTTC	CSARHDRLNYGYTF
TRBV19	medium-sized	TRBD2	TRBJ2-1	TGTGCCAGTAGTACCCGGACTAGCGGGTACAATGAGCAGTTCTTC	CASSTRTSGYNEQFF